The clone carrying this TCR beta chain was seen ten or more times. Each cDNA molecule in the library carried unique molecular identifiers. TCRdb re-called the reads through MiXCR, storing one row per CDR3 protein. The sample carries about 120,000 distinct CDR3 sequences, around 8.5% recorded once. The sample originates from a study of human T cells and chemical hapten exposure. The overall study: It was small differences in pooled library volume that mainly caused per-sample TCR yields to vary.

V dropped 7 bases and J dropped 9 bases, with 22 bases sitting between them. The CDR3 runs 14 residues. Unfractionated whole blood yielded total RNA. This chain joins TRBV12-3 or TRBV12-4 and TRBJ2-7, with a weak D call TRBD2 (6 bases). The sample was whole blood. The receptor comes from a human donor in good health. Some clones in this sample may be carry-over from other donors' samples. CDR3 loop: CASTAVGEQGGQYF. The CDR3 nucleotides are TGTGCCAGCACCGCCGTCGGCGAGCAGGGAGGGCAGTACTTC.